These 25 T cell receptor beta chains were sequenced from one sample in a study of blood T cell repertoires in COVID-19. The protocol was immunoSEQ multiplex PCR, while the TCRdb copy is restricted to in-frame clones and leaves out a portion. The sample has approximately 28,000 clones, around nine tenths seen once. Sample: peripheral blood. The receptor source for this set is a man aged 70 or older with active or convalescent COVID-19.

The chain joins TRBV7-9 to TRBJ2-5, with D perhaps matching TRBD1 (6 bases). Trimming took off 5 bases at V and 4 bases at J, with 17 bases between the two ends. This CDR3 is built from 15 residues. The germline CDR1 and CDR2 sequences are SEHNR and FQNEAQ (reference sequence). CDR3 residues: CASSRDITRTETQYF. The CDR3 coding sequence is TGTGCCAGCAGCCGGGACATAACCCGCACAGAGACCCAGTACTTC.

The rearrangement joins TRBV19 to TRBJ1-5; 7 nucleotides agree with TRBD1. The CDR3 runs 15 residues. V lost 5 bases, J lost 0 bases, and 4 bases stayed unmatched. Germline CDR1 reads LNHDA; CDR2 reads SQIVND (reference sequence). CDR3 sequence (DNA): TGTGCCAGTAGTGCCGGACAGGTTAGCAATCAGCCCCAGCATTTT. This gives the protein CASSAGQVSNQPQHF.

This chain uses TRBV5-1 with TRBJ1-4, with 9 bases that match TRBD1. This CDR3 spans 15 amino acids. J was trimmed by 7 bases and V by 4 bases; bases with no gene match: 8. Per germline, CDR1 SGHRS and CDR2 YFSETQ. CDR3 coding DNA: TGCGCCAGCAGCAGTACAGGGGGCGCGGGTGAAAAACTGTTTTTT. Translation: CASSSTGGAGEKLFF.

The count of this clone is one. V is TRBV3-1 (or the pseudogene TRBV3-2) and J is TRBJ1-1; no definite D call. Germline CDR1 LGHDT, CDR2 YNNKEL (reference sequence). V was pared by 4 bases and J by 3 bases, with 9 bases between. The CDR3 sequence is 13 residues long. CDR3 nucleotide sequence: TGTGCCAGCAGCCCAGGATGGGACACTGAAGCTTTCTTT. Amino acids: CASSPGWDTEAFF.

The gene calls are TRBV28 and TRBJ1-5; D might be TRBD1 (6 bases). In germline, CDR1 is MDHEN, CDR2 SYDVKM. The CDR3 runs to 13 residues. Trimming pared 3 bases from V and 5 bases from J, leaving 8 bases between. The CDR3 sequence is CASSLPGDQPQHF. CDR3 sequence (DNA): TGTGCCAGCAGTTTGCCAGGGGATCAGCCCCAGCATTTT. Using reference TRBV28 and TRBJ1-5 for the parts outside the CDR3, the full variable domain is DVKVTQSSRYLVKRTGEKVFLECVQDMDHENMFWYRQDPGLGLRLIYFSYDVKMKEKGDIPEGYSVSREKKERFSLILESASTNQTSMYLCASSLPGDQPQHFGDGTRLSIL.

V is TRBV19 and J is TRBJ1-2, with D hard to call. CDR1 LNHDA and CDR2 SQIVND come from the germline V gene (reference sequence). V was pared by 5 bases and J by 1 base, with 20 bases between. The CDR3 loop spans 17 amino acids. The CDR3 DNA reads TGTGCCAGTAGTTCCCGACTCTCGAGCGGGAGTAACTATGGCTACACCTTC. Encoded protein: CASSSRLSSGSNYGYTF.

The chain recombines TRBV12-3 or TRBV12-4 with TRBJ1-5, with TRBD1 matching 7 bases. The CDR3 is made up of 13 amino acids. V lost 3 bases to trimming and J lost 7 bases; unmatched junction nucleotides: 3. In DNA, the CDR3 is TGTGCCAGCAGTTTCATACAGGGGCAGCCCCAGCATTTT. It encodes CASSFIQGQPQHF.

This clone has just a few counts. This chain uses TRBV6-2 or TRBV6-3 with TRBJ2-7, with 7 nucleotides matching TRBD1. Looked up from germline, CDR1 is MNHEY and CDR2 is SVGEGT. V lost 0 bases and J lost 4; bases outside the gene matches: 3. The length of the CDR3 is 14 residues. The CDR3 sequence is CASSYSRGQYEQYF. For the CDR3, the DNA is TGTGCCAGCAGTTACTCAAGGGGGCAGTACGAGCAGTACTTC.

V usage is TRBV7-6 and J usage is TRBJ2-7; TRBD1 aligns across 12 bases. This CDR3 comprises 18 residues. V was clipped by 5 bases and J by 5 bases; unmatched bases: 16. Germline lookup yields CDR1 SGHVS and CDR2 FNYEAQ. The CDR3 here is CASSLRNGDRGPGHEQYF. For the CDR3, the DNA is TGTGCCAGCAGCCTGCGGAACGGGGACAGGGGGCCCGGGCACGAGCAGTACTTC.

The V gene is TRBV12-3 or TRBV12-4, the J gene TRBJ1-2; 7 bases line up with TRBD1. Germline trimming cut 6 bases from V and 3 bases from J; bases unmatched to any gene: 4. This CDR3 region has 13 residues. CDR3 in DNA: TGTGCCAGCAGACGGGACAGCGACTATGGCTACACCTTC. It specifies CASRRDSDYGYTF.

The chain recombines TRBV5-1 with TRBJ2-3, with 8 positions matching TRBD2. J gave up 4 bases and V 7 bases, and 11 bases lay outside the gene matches. This CDR3 is 15 amino acids long. Germline assignment: CDR1 SGHRS and CDR2 YFSETQ. The CDR3 sequence: CASQTSAWSADTQYF. The CDR3 region has the DNA TGCGCCAGCCAGACTAGCGCCTGGTCGGCAGATACGCAGTATTTT.

The V gene is TRBV5-4, the J gene TRBJ1-1; the D is unclear. CDR1 is SGHNT, CDR2 YYREEE, per germline (reference sequence). The V gene lost 0 bases and the J gene lost 0 bases, with 3 bases spanning the gap. The CDR3 length is 13 residues. DNA for the CDR3: TGTGCCAGCAGCTTGGGGCTGAACACTGAAGCTTTCTTT. As protein: CASSLGLNTEAFF.

The rearrangement joins TRBV30 to TRBJ1-6; 7 nucleotides match TRBD1. The V gene end was trimmed by 2 bases and the J gene end by 8 bases; junction bases not matched to a gene: 9. Germline V gene sequence: CDR1 GTSNPN, CDR2 SVGIG (reference sequence). The CDR3 extends over 15 amino acids. The CDR3 DNA reads TGTGCCTGGAGTACGGGACAGCGTTCGGATTCACCCCTCCACTTT. As protein: CAWSTGQRSDSPLHF.

The genes are TRBV19 and TRBJ2-1, with TRBD2 matching 11 bases. CDR3 length equals 13 residues. V was pared by 10 bases and J by 5 bases, with 4 bases of the junction left unmatched. Germline V gene data show CDR1 as LNHDA and CDR2 as SQIVND (reference sequence). CDR3 region: CAIKGLADNEQFF. CDR3 sequence (DNA): TGTGCCATTAAGGGACTAGCGGACAATGAGCAGTTCTTC.

The CDR3 DNA reads as TGTGCCAGCAGTGAAGCAACTAGCGGGGCCTACGAGCAGTACGTC. Protein: CASSEATSGAYEQYV. The chain uses TRBV6-1 and TRBJ2-7, with 10 bases matching TRBD2. CDR3 size: 15 residues. Germline V gene lookup returns CDR1 MNHNS and CDR2 SASEGT. J gave up 2 bases and V 0 bases, and 1 base lay outside the gene matches.

This clone was counted a few times. The chain recombines TRBV11-1 with TRBJ2-1; 8 bases map to TRBD1. The CDR3 totals 15 residues. J lost 10 bases, V lost 5 bases, and 13 bases had no gene match. Germline CDR1 is SGHAT and CDR2 is FQDESV (reference sequence). The CDR3 sequence is CASSAYRTGFGEQFF. For the CDR3, the DNA is TGTGCCAGCAGCGCTTACAGGACAGGGTTCGGGGAGCAGTTCTTC.

The rearrangement uses TRBV9 and TRBJ1-4; 8 nucleotides agree with TRBD1. V lost 5 bases and J lost 0; bases outside the gene matches: 3. The CDR3 extends over 15 amino acids. In germline, CDR1 is SGDLS, CDR2 YYNGEE. The CDR3 DNA reads as TGTGCCAGCAGTGTACAGGGGGCAACTAATGAAAAACTGTTTTTT. Protein sequence: CASSVQGATNEKLFF.

The chain uses TRBV11-2 and TRBJ1-2, with 7 bases aligning to TRBD1. CDR1 is SGHAT and CDR2 is FQNNGV in the germline V gene. V lost 1 base to trimming and J lost 3 bases; unmatched junction nucleotides: 2. This CDR3 has 14 amino acids. The CDR3 bases are TGTGCCAGCAGCTTAGGGGACAGCGACTATGGCTACACCTTC. This codes for CASSLGDSDYGYTF.

This clone occurred once. This chain uses TRBV6-5 with TRBJ1-2; D not certain. In germline, CDR1 is MNHEY, CDR2 SVGAGI. V lost 5 bases to trimming and J lost 2 bases, with 6 bases between them. The CDR3 contains 12 residues. CDR3 protein: CASSKQNYGYTF. CDR3 nucleotide sequence: TGTGCCAGCAGTAAACAGAACTATGGCTACACCTTC.

This chain connects TRBV29-1 to TRBJ1-2; TRBD1 aligns across 7 bases. The ends lost 7 bases at V and 2 bases at J; junction bases unmatched: 7. Looked up from germline, CDR1 is SQVTM and CDR2 is ANQGSEA. The CDR3 is made up of 13 amino acids. The CDR3 reads CSASEQGNYGYTF. CDR3 nucleotide sequence: TGCAGCGCCTCGGAACAGGGGAACTATGGCTACACCTTC.

The chain joins TRBV9 to TRBJ1-3, with a possible D match to TRBD1 (5 bases). Germline values: CDR1 SGDLS, CDR2 YYNGEE. The V end was cut by 3 bases, the J end by 4 bases, with 5 bases between. This CDR3 spans 12 amino acids. This CDR3 reads CASSGQGNTIYF. CDR3 DNA sequence: TGTGCCAGCAGCGGACAGGGAAACACCATATATTTT.

This rearrangement joins TRBV28 to TRBJ1-1; D remains unclear. The ends were cut back, 0 bases at V and 7 bases at J, with 6 bases in the middle. The CDR3 totals 12 residues. Germline V gene data show CDR1 as MDHEN and CDR2 as SYDVKM. In nucleotides, the CDR3 is TGTGCCAGCAGTTTATGGAGTGGTGAAGCTTTCTTT. Amino acid sequence: CASSLWSGEAFF.

The rearrangement joins TRBV14 to TRBJ1-2, with TRBD1 matching 7 bases. J lost 2 bases, V lost 4 bases, and 7 bases had no gene match. Germline values: CDR1 SGHDN, CDR2 FVKESK. The CDR3 extends over 15 amino acids. The CDR3 DNA sequence: TGTGCCAGCAGCCCGGCGCGGACAGGAAACTATGGCTACACCTTC. Amino acid sequence: CASSPARTGNYGYTF.

The chain uses TRBV24-1 and TRBJ2-2; 7 nucleotides align to TRBD2. The length of the CDR3 is 16 residues. The germline V gene encodes CDR1 KGHDR and CDR2 SFDVKD. Germline trimming cut 4 bases from V and 2 bases from J; bases unmatched to any gene: 6. CDR3 loop: CATSDISGANTGELFF. In DNA form, the CDR3 reads TGTGCCACCAGTGACATAAGCGGGGCAAACACCGGGGAGCTGTTTTTT.

The rearrangement uses TRBV10-3 and TRBJ1-1; no clear D gene. Trimming removed 2 bases from V and 1 base from J, with 8 bases in between. Germline-derived CDR1 and CDR2 are ENHRY and SYGVKD. The CDR3 has 14 residues. The CDR3 nucleotides are TGTGCCATCAGTGAGAGTTGGCCGAACACTGAAGCTTTCTTT. Translation gives CAISESWPNTEAFF.